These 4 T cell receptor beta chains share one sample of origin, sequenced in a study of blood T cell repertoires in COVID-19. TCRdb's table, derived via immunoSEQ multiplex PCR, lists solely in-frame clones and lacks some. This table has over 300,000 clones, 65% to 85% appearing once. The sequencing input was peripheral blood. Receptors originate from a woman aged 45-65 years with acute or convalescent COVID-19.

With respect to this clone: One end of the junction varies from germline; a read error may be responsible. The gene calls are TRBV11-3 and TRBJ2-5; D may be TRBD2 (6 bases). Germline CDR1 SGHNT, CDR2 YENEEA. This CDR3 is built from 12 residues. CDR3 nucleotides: TGTGCCAGCAGTTTAGCCGGGAGGACCCAGTACTTC. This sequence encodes CASSLAGRTQYF.

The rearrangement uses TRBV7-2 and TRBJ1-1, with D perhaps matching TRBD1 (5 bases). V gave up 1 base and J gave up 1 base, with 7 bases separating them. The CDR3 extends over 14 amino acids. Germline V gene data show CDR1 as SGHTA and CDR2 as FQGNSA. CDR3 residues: CASSLGRANTEAFF. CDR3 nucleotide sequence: TGTGCCAGCAGCTTAGGCAGGGCGAACACTGAAGCTTTCTTT.

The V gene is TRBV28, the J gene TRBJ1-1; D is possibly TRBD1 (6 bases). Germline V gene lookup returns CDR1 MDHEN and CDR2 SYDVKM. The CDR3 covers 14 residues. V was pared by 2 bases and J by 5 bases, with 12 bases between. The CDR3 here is CASSLHTGITEAFF. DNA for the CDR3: TGTGCCAGCAGTTTACATACAGGGATTACTGAAGCTTTCTTT.

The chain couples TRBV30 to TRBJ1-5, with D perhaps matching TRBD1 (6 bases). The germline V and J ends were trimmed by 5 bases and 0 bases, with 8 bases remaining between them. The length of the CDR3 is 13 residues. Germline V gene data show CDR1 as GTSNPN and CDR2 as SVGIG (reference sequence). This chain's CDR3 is CAWEQGSNQPQHF. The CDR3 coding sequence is TGTGCCTGGGAACAGGGTAGCAATCAGCCCCAGCATTTT.